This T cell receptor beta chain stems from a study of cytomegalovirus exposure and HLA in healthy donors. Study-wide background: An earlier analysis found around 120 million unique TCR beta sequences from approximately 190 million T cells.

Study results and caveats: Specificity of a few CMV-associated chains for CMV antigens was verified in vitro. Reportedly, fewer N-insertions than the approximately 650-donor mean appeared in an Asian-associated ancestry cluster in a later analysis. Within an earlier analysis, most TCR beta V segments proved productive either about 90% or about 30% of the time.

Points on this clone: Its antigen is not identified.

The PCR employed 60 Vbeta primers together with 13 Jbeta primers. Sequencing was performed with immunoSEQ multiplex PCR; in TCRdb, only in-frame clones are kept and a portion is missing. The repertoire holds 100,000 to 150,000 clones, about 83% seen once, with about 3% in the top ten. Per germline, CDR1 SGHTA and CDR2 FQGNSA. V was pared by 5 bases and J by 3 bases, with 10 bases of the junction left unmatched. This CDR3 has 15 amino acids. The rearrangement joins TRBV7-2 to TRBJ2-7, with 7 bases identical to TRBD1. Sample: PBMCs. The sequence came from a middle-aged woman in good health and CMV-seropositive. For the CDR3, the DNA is TGTGCCAGCAGCCCTGGGACAGCTGTAGGCTACGAGCAGTACTTC. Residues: CASSPGTAVGYEQYF. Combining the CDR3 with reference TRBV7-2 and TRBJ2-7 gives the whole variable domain GAGVSQSPSNKVTEKGKDVELRCDPISGHTALYWYRQSLGQGLEFLIYFQGNSAPDKSGLPSDRFSAERTGGSVSTLTIQRTQQEDSAVYLCASSPGTAVGYEQYFGPGTRLTVT.